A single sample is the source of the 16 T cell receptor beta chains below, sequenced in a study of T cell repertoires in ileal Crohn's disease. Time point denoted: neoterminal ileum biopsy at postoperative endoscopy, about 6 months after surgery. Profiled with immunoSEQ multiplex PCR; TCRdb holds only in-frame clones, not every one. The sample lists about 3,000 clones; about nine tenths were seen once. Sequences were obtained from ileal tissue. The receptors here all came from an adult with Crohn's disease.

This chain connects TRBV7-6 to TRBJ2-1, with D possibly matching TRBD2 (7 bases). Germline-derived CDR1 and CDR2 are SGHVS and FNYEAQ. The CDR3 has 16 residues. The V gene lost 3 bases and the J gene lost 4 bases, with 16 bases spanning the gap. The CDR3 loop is CASSFLRGASYNEQFF. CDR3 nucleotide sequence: TGTGCCAGCAGCTTCCTCCGGGGGGCATCATACAATGAGCAGTTCTTC. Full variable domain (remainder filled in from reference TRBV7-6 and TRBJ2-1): GAGVSQSPRYKVTKRGQDVALRCDPISGHVSLYWYRQALGQGPEFLTYFNYEAQQDKSGLPNDRFSAERPEGSISTLTIQRTEQRDSAMYRCASSFLRGASYNEQFFGPGTRLTVL.

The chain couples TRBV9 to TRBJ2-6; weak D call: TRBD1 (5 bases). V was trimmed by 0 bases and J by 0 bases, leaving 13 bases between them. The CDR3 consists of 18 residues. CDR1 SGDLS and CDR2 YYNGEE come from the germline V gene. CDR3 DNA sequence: TGTGCCAGCAGCGTAGCTACAGACAGTCGCTCTGGGGCCAACGTCCTGACTTTC. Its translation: CASSVATDSRSGANVLTF.

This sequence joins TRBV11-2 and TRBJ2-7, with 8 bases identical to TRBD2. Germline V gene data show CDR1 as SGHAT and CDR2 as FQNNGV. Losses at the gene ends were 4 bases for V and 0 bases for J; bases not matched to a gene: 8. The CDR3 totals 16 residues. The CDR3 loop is CASSSSGGVVSYEQYF. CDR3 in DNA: TGTGCCAGCAGCTCAAGCGGGGGTGTCGTCTCCTACGAGCAGTACTTC.

For the CDR3, the DNA is TGCGCCAGCAGCTTGGGCGGACAGGGGGTAGGCTACACCTTC. Translation gives CASSLGGQGVGYTF. The chain carries TRBV5-1 and TRBJ1-2; 10 bases match TRBD1. Trimming removed 0 bases from V and 8 bases from J; junction bases left unmatched: 4. From germline, CDR1 is SGHRS and CDR2 YFSETQ. The CDR3 totals 14 residues.

CDR3 sequence (DNA): TGTGCCAGTATGGAATCGACAGGGAACCTCAATCAGCCCCAGCATTTT. Translation gives CASMESTGNLNQPQHF. The V gene is TRBV19, the J gene TRBJ1-5; 7 nucleotides line up with TRBD1. From germline, CDR1 is LNHDA and CDR2 SQIVND (reference sequence). V shed 7 bases, J shed 3 bases, and the junction held 12 bases outside the gene matches. The CDR3 sequence is 16 residues long.

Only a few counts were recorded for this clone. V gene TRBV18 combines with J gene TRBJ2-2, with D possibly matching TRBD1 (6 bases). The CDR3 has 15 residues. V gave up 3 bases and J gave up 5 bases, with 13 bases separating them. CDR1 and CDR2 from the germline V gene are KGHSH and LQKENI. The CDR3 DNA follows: TGTGCCAGCTCACCTACCGGGACACTTACCGGGGAGCTGTTTTTT. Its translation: CASSPTGTLTGELFF.

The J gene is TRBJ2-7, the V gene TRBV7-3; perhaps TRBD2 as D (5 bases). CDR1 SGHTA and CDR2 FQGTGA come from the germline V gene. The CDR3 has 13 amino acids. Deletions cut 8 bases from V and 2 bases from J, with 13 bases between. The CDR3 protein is CASWRSSPYEQYF. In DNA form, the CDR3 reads TGTGCCAGCTGGAGGTCAAGTCCCTACGAGCAGTACTTC.

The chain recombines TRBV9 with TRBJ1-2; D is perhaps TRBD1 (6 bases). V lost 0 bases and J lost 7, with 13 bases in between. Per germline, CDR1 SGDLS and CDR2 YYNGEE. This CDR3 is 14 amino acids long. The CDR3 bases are TGTGCCAGCAGCGTAGTTACAGGGTGGAGTGGCTACACCTTC. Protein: CASSVVTGWSGYTF.

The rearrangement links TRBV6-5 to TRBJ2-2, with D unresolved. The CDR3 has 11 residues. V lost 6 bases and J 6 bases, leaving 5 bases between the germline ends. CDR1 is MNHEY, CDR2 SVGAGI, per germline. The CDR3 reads CASRDAGELFF. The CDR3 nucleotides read TGTGCCAGCAGAGACGCCGGGGAGCTGTTTTTT.

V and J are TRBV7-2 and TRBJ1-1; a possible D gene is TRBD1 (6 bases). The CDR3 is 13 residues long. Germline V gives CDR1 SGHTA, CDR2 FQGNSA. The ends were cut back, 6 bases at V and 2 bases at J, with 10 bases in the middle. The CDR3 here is CASRGGLNTEAFF. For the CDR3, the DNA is TGTGCCAGCAGAGGGGGACTTAACACTGAAGCTTTCTTT. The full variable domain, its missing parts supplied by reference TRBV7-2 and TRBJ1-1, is GAGVSQSPSNKVTEKGKDVELRCDPISGHTALYWYRQSLGQGLEFLIYFQGNSAPDKSGLPSDRFSAERTGGSVSTLTIQRTQQEDSAVYLCASRGGLNTEAFFGQGTRLTVV.

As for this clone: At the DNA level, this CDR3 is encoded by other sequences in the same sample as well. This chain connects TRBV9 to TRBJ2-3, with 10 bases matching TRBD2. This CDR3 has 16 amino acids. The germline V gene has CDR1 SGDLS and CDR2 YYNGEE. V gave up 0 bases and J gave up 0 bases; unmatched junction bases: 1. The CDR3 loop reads CASSVGTSGSTDTQYF. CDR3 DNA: TGTGCCAGCAGCGTAGGGACTAGCGGAAGCACAGATACGCAGTATTTT.

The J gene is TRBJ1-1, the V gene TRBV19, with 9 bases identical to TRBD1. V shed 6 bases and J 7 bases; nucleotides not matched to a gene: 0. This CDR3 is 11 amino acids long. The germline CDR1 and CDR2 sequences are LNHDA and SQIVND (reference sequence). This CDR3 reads CASRTGGEAFF. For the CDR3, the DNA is TGTGCCAGTAGGACAGGGGGTGAAGCTTTCTTT.

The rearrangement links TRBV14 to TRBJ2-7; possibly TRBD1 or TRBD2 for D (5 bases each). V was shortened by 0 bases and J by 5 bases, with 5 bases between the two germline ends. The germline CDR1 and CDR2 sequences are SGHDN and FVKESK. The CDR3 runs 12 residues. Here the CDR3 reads CASSQEGHEQYF. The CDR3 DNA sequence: TGTGCCAGCAGCCAAGAGGGACACGAGCAGTACTTC. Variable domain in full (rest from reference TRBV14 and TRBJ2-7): EAGVTQFPSHSVIEKGQTVTLRCDPISGHDNLYWYRRVMGKEIKFLLHFVKESKQDESGMPNNRFLAERTGGTYSTLKVQPAELEDSGVYFCASSQEGHEQYFGPGTRLTVT.

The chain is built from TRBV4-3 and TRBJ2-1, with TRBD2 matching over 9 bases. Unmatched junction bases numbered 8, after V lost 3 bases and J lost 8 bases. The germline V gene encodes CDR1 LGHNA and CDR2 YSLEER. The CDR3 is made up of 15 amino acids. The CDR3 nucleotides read TGCGCCAGCAGCCATACTGCGGGGGGGGCCGATGAGCAGTTCTTC. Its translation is CASSHTAGGADEQFF.

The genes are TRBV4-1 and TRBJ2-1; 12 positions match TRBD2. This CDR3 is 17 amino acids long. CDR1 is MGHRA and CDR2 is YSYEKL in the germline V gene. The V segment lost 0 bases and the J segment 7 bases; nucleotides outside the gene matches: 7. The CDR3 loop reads CASSQELAGGPGNEQFF. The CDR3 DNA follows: TGCGCCAGCAGCCAAGAGCTAGCGGGGGGGCCGGGGAATGAGCAGTTCTTC.

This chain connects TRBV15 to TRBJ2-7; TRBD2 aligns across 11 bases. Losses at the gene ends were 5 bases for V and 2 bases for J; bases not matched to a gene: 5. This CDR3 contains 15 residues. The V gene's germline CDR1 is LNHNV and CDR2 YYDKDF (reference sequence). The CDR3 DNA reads TGTGCCACCAGCGTAGGGACTAGCGGCCCCTACGAGCAGTACTTC. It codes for CATSVGTSGPYEQYF.